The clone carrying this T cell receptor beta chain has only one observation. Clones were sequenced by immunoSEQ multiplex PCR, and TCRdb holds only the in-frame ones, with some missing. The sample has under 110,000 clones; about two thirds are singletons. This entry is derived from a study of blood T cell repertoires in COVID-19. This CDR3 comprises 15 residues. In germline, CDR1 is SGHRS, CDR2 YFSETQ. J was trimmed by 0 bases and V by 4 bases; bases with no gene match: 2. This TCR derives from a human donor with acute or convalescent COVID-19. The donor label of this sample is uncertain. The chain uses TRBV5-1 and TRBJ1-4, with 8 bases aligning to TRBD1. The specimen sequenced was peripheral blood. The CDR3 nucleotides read TGCGCCAGCAGCAGACAGGGGACAACTAATGAAAAACTGTTTTTT. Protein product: CASSRQGTTNEKLFF.